The present TCR beta chain was sequenced within a study of T cell responses to AZD1222 COVID-19 vaccine (dated by TCRdb to about 2021). With regard to the full study: AZD1222 recipients given second doses at about 4 weeks or at about 12 weeks were pooled, since spike-specific TCR depth and breadth were not found to differ between the two schedules. TCR sequencing was performed for 233 trial participants, of whom roughly 200 were given two doses of AZD1222 and some 25 were given two doses of MenACWY control vaccine. Trial participants were enrolled by age into subgroups of 18-55, 56-69 and 70-plus years, and 148, 28 and 57 TCR-sequenced participants, respectively, were included in these subgroups.

The CDR3 regions of human TCRbeta chains were subjected to immunosequencing. Processing in the source paper ran as follows. TCRs in the repertoires were compared against a reference library of SARS-CoV-2-specific TCRs that had been generated with the MIRA antigen-specificity platform. Breadth was defined as the fraction of unique TCRs that were SARS-CoV-2-associated, and depth was defined as the fraction of total T cells that were SARS-CoV-2-associated. Using the MIRA data, each spike-specific TCR was assigned both to the spike region to which the TCR was reactive and to a CD4 or CD8 class. Log10-transformed breadth and depth values were compared by one-way ANOVA with Sidak's multiple comparisons tests. The immuneACCESS repertoire file appears here via TCRdb, limited to in-frame rearrangements. These files lack a portion of the clones; in checked studies, under half of the deficit traces to unresolved V genes, and the cause of the others is not known. V and J calls and clone size are as listed in that table; D and trimming were resolved from the DNA. Present in this sample are some 120,000 clones, about 89% of which were seen just once. Around 30% of the sample is taken by the ten largest.

The germline V gene sets CDR1 to MNHEY and CDR2 to SVGAGI. The cysteine opens and the phenylalanine closes a CDR3 of 15 amino acids. This entry keeps only the CDR3 DNA: 45 bases, framed from base 1. V is pared back by 8 bases and J by 2 bases, with 17 bases lying between the germline termini. Notes on this clone: The antigen this receptor binds is unknown. Nothing much larger sits one base from this clone, and base qualities are not available.

Broader findings and caveats from the paper: Spike-specific TCR breadth and depth rose significantly after two AZD1222 doses compared with day 0 and with MenACWY recipients. Because no day 14 peak-response samples were available, the repertoires could be characterized only after the peak T cell response. Only six AZD1222 recipients were SARS-CoV-2 seropositive at baseline, limiting conclusions about previously exposed vaccinees. Reportedly, almost half of the unique spike-specific TCRs recognized epitopes lying outside the regions that are mutated in the B.1.351 and B.1.1.7 variants. In the small 56-69-year group, the increase in depth fell short of significance, most likely because of low power. Participants were mostly white British and included more females than males, and it was suggested by the authors that clonal diversity may have been underestimated. The whole spike protein was spanned by vaccine-associated CD4 TCRs, and dominant responses were seen in regions 160-218 and 743-854.

The time point label for this specimen denotes: baseline before first vaccination. Samples from vaccinated people were obtained from the UK trials COV001 and COV002, which included a single-blind randomized controlled phase 2/3 trial of AZD1222 (ChAdOx1 nCoV-19) in healthy adults. For TCRbeta chain sequencing, PBMC samples from trial participants were taken at day 0 and at day 28 after the second dose. Sequenced material: peripheral blood, taken on day 0 of AZD1222 vaccination. The rearranged segments are TRBV6-5 and TRBJ2-3, and perhaps TRBD2 as D gene, on 5 matching bases. The receptor was derived from an adult in good health. Read as DNA, the sequence is TGTGCCAGCGAGTCCAAAGAAGCGGTCACAGATACGCAGTATTTT. This codes for CASESKEAVTDTQYF.